The 25 T cell receptor beta chains listed next were all sequenced from one sample in a study of T cells in Graves' hyperthyroidism and ophthalmopathy. TCR beta CDR3 sequences were amplified from RNA transcripts. Carried out on the TCR CDR3, a first-round RT-PCR used the HTBI primer set. Each CDR3 protein gets one entry after TCRdb re-called the multiplex PCR reads with MiXCR. The profile shows 90,000 to 120,000 distinct CDR3 sequences, approximately 16% of them singletons. Source material: blood. Receptors were obtained from a woman between 50 and 59 years old with Graves' hyperthyroidism.

This clonotype was seen at least ten times. The chain carries TRBV7-8 and TRBJ1-5, with D tentatively TRBD1 (6 bases). Trimming removed 5 bases from V and 0 bases from J, with 14 bases in between. The germline V gene encodes CDR1 SGHVS and CDR2 FQNEAQ. The CDR3 covers 16 residues. CDR3 residues: CASSPRGDFSNQPQHF. The CDR3 nucleotides are TGTGCCAGCAGCCCTAGGGGGGACTTTAGCAATCAGCCCCAGCATTTT.

This clonotype was recorded many times. Germline and junction disagree at one end, which may indicate a read error. The chain couples TRBV6-5 to TRBJ2-5; D unclear. The CDR3 totals 18 residues. Germline-derived CDR1 and CDR2 are MNHEY and SVGAGI. CDR3 in DNA: TGTGCCAGCAGTTACTCCGGGCTCGGCGATTATGACCAAGGGACCCAGTACTTC. Its translation: CASSYSGLGDYDQGTQYF.

This clonotype was picked up many times. This rearrangement joins TRBV20-1 to TRBJ2-2; D is tentatively TRBD1 or TRBD2 (5 bases each). The CDR3 has 15 amino acids. CDR1 is DFQATT, CDR2 SNEGSKA, per germline (reference sequence). With 0 bases removed from V and 6 bases from J, the gap between germline ends came to 14 bases. DNA for the CDR3: TGCAGTGCTAGAGATGGGGGAGTGAGGTCCGGGGAGCTGTTTTTT. It yields the protein CSARDGGVRSGELFF.

The V call is TRBV6-5, the J call TRBJ1-5; D possibly corresponds to TRBD1 (5 bases). Trimming stripped 1 base from V and 4 bases from J, with 11 bases between. Per the germline V gene, CDR1 is MNHEY and CDR2 is SVGAGI. The CDR3 spans 15 residues. This chain's CDR3 is CASSYFFGGNQPQHF. CDR3 DNA: TGTGCCAGCAGTTACTTCTTTGGGGGAAATCAGCCCCAGCATTTT.

This clonotype was counted ten times or more. The chain employs TRBV12-3 or TRBV12-4 and TRBJ2-7, with D perhaps matching TRBD1 (5 bases). The CDR3 spans 15 residues. V was shortened by 5 bases and J by 1 base, with 15 bases between the two germline ends. The CDR3 here is CASSPQRGTSYEQYF. The CDR3 DNA is TGTGCCAGCAGTCCCCAAAGGGGTACTTCCTACGAGCAGTACTTC.

This clonotype was detected only a few times. Without the conserved terminal phenylalanine or tryptophan, this CDR3 likely stems from a read error. The genes are TRBV20-1 and TRBJ2-5; 13 bases agree with TRBD2. The ends lost 6 bases at V and 4 bases at J; junction bases unmatched: 8. The CDR3 spans 15 residues. The V gene's germline CDR1 is DFQATT and CDR2 SNEGSKA (reference sequence). This chain's CDR3 is CSARTSGRNGETQYS. CDR3 in DNA: TGCAGTGCCCGGACTAGCGGGAGAAACGGAGAGACCCAGTACTCC.

J is TRBJ1-2 and V is TRBV6-1; D is ambiguous. The germline V and J ends were trimmed by 6 bases and 8 bases, with 19 bases remaining between them. CDR1 and CDR2 from the germline V gene are MNHNS and SASEGT. This CDR3 has 14 residues. DNA for the CDR3: TGTGCCAGCAGGCTTCTCATAAGGTTCACCGGCTACACCTTC. Translating gives CASRLLIRFTGYTF.

This clonotype has ten or more counts. The chain has TRBV5-1 and TRBJ1-1, with a possible D match to TRBD1 (5 bases). V was clipped by 3 bases and J by 5 bases, with 11 bases between them. The V gene's germline CDR1 is SGHRS and CDR2 YFSETQ. The CDR3 covers 13 residues. CDR3 amino acids: CASSSIQGTEAFF. CDR3 bases: TGCGCCAGCAGCTCTATCCAGGGTACTGAAGCTTTCTTT.

This clonotype was seen at least ten times. The chain recombines TRBV18 with TRBJ1-1; perhaps TRBD1 as D (5 bases). CDR3 size: 15 residues. CDR1 and CDR2 from the germline V gene are KGHSH and LQKENI. Trimming took off 6 bases at V and 1 base at J, with 15 bases between the two ends. The CDR3 spells CASSLAWGGNTEAFF. The CDR3 bases are TGTGCCAGCTCCCTCGCTTGGGGGGGGAACACTGAAGCTTTCTTT.

This clonotype came up many times. The chain carries TRBV6-1 and TRBJ2-1; 11 nucleotides match TRBD2. Trimming cost V 6 bases and J 7 bases; bases outside gene matches: 8. CDR3 length: 15 residues. Germline CDR1 is MNHNS and CDR2 is SASEGT. In DNA, the CDR3 is TGTGCCAGCAGCCAAACTAGCGGGAGTCAGAATGAGCAGTTCTTC. It yields the protein CASSQTSGSQNEQFF.

This clonotype was detected many times. This chain connects TRBV7-8 to TRBJ2-6, with D unresolved. V was pared by 0 bases and J by 0 bases, with 9 bases between. From germline, CDR1 is SGHVS and CDR2 FQNEAQ. The CDR3 length is 17 residues. The CDR3 spells CASSLAIVSSGANVLTF. CDR3 DNA: TGTGCCAGCAGCTTAGCGATAGTTAGCTCTGGGGCCAACGTCCTGACTTTC.

This clonotype has at least ten counts. The chain is built from TRBV2 and TRBJ1-5, with D possibly being TRBD1 (5 bases). Trimming pared 9 bases from V and 3 bases from J, leaving 9 bases between. Germline CDR1 SNHLY, CDR2 FYNNEI. The CDR3 has 12 amino acids. The CDR3 spells CASGGPNQPQHF. CDR3 DNA sequence: TGTGCCAGTGGGGGTCCCAATCAGCCCCAGCATTTT.

The table lists this clonotype with many counts. The chain links TRBV29-1 to TRBJ1-2; 8 nucleotides match TRBD1. The J segment lost 3 bases and the V segment lost 8 bases, leaving 5 bases of the junction unmatched. The CDR3 loop spans 12 amino acids. Germline assignment: CDR1 SQVTM and CDR2 ANQGSEA. The CDR3 coding sequence is TGCAGCACCGACAGGGGATACTATGGCTACACCTTC. It is translated as CSTDRGYYGYTF. The whole variable domain, remainder taken from reference TRBV29-1 and TRBJ1-2, is SAVISQKPSRDICQRGTSLTIQCQVDSQVTMMFWYRQQPGQSLTLIATANQGSEATYESGFVIDKFPISRPNLTFSTLTVSNMSPEDSSIYLCSTDRGYYGYTFGSGTRLTVV.

This clonotype has a count of ten or more. The J gene is TRBJ2-6, the V gene TRBV28; unclear D gene. The germline V gene encodes CDR1 MDHEN and CDR2 SYDVKM. V was trimmed by 6 bases and J by 2 bases, leaving 14 bases between them. CDR3 size: 16 residues. Here the CDR3 reads CASRGSQRTGANVLTF. The DNA for the CDR3 is TGTGCCAGCAGGGGCAGTCAGCGCACTGGGGCCAACGTCCTGACTTTC.

The chain is built from TRBV20-1 and TRBJ1-5; perhaps TRBD1 as D (6 bases). The CDR3 runs 15 residues. The V gene's germline CDR1 is DFQATT and CDR2 SNEGSKA (reference sequence). Between the trimmed V and J ends, which lost 2 bases and 1 base, there was a span of 12 bases. The CDR3 region has the DNA TGCAGTGCTAGAAAACAGGGTATAAGCAATCAGCCCCAGCATTTT. Translating it yields CSARKQGISNQPQHF.

V and J are TRBV4-2 and TRBJ2-7; TRBD1 agrees at 9 bases. J was trimmed by 4 bases and V by 0 bases; bases with no gene match: 7. Looked up from germline, CDR1 is LGHNA and CDR2 is YNFKEQ. The CDR3 sequence is 16 residues long. The CDR3 here is CASSQDTGTGSYEQYF. CDR3 DNA sequence: TGTGCCAGCAGCCAAGATACCGGGACAGGGTCATACGAGCAGTACTTC.

This clonotype came up many times. The genes are TRBV11-3 and TRBJ2-5, with D possibly matching TRBD2 (5 bases). The CDR3 extends over 13 amino acids. Trimming stripped 5 bases from V and 4 bases from J, with 11 bases between. Per germline, CDR1 SGHNT and CDR2 YENEEA. The CDR3 DNA follows: TGTGCCAGCAGCGCGGGTCCAACAGAGACCCAGTACTTC. Its protein product is CASSAGPTETQYF.

CDR3 DNA sequence: TGTGCCAGCAGCGGCGGGATGGCATCATACGAGCAGTACGTC. Translating gives CASSGGMASYEQYV. The J gene is TRBJ2-7, the V gene TRBV6-1; D might be TRBD2 (6 bases). This CDR3 has 14 residues. Trimming removed 6 bases from V and 4 bases from J, with 16 bases in between. CDR1 is MNHNS and CDR2 is SASEGT in the germline V gene.

This clonotype was seen at least ten times. The genes are TRBV14 and TRBJ2-5, with D perhaps matching TRBD2 (6 bases). The CDR3 loop spans 15 amino acids. Looked up from germline, CDR1 is SGHDN and CDR2 is FVKESK. V was clipped by 4 bases and J by 2 bases, with 14 bases between them. DNA for the CDR3: TGTGCCAGCAGCCTCGGACTAACCTCACAAGAGACCCAGTACTTC. It translates to CASSLGLTSQETQYF.

This clonotype showed up many times. The chain links TRBV14 to TRBJ1-6; D not certain. The length of the CDR3 is 12 residues. The germline V gene has CDR1 SGHDN and CDR2 FVKESK. V lost 0 bases, J lost 10 bases, and 4 bases lay in between. CDR3 loop: CASSQEWSPLHF. In DNA, the CDR3 is TGTGCCAGCAGCCAAGAATGGTCACCCCTCCACTTT. The entire variable domain, with the rest obtained from reference TRBV14 and TRBJ1-6, is as follows: EAGVTQFPSHSVIEKGQTVTLRCDPISGHDNLYWYRRVMGKEIKFLLHFVKESKQDESGMPNNRFLAERTGGTYSTLKVQPAELEDSGVYFCASSQEWSPLHFGNGTRLTVT.

V usage is TRBV11-2 and J usage is TRBJ2-7; TRBD2 agrees at 8 bases. The ends lost 4 bases at V and 0 bases at J; junction bases unmatched: 2. CDR3 length: 14 residues. Germline V gene lookup returns CDR1 SGHAT and CDR2 FQNNGV. The CDR3 is CASSSGTSSYEQYF. CDR3 coding DNA: TGTGCCAGCAGCTCCGGGACTAGCTCCTACGAGCAGTACTTC.

The V gene is TRBV2, the J gene TRBJ1-1, with D hard to call. Looked up from germline, CDR1 is SNHLY and CDR2 is FYNNEI. The CDR3 sequence is 10 residues long. V was pared by 8 bases and J by 11 bases, with 12 bases between. CDR3 residues: CASLPGWAFF. CDR3 coding DNA: TGTGCCAGCTTACCCGGGTGGGCTTTCTTT.

This clonotype showed up many times. The gene calls are TRBV5-1 and TRBJ2-1; the D is unclear. Per germline, CDR1 SGHRS and CDR2 YFSETQ. This CDR3 comprises 13 residues. Deletions cut 0 bases from V and 10 bases from J, with 11 bases between. The CDR3: CASSLAEGREQFF. The CDR3 bases are TGCGCCAGCAGCTTGGCCGAAGGACGCGAGCAGTTCTTC. Full variable domain (rest looked up from reference TRBV5-1 and TRBJ2-1): KAGVTQTPRYLIKTRGQQVTLSCSPISGHRSVSWYQQTPGQGLQFLFEYFSETQRNKGNFPGRFSGRQFSNSRSEMNVSTLELGDSALYLCASSLAEGREQFFGPGTRLTVL.

This clonotype occurred many times. The chain joins TRBV5-1 to TRBJ2-2; D ambiguous. Germline CDR1 is SGHRS and CDR2 is YFSETQ. The CDR3 is 15 residues long. V lost 1 base, J lost 3 bases, and 10 bases lay in between. CDR3 bases: TGCGCCAGCAGCTTGCAACAGATCCACACCGGGGAGCTGTTTTTT. It codes for CASSLQQIHTGELFF.

At least ten counts were recorded for this clonotype. The rearrangement joins TRBV5-1 to TRBJ2-3, with D unclear. Trimming left V 0 bases short and J 5 bases short, with 19 bases between. The germline V gene encodes CDR1 SGHRS and CDR2 YFSETQ. The CDR3 runs 17 residues. The CDR3 nucleotides read TGCGCCAGCAGCTTGGCCGCGGCAGCACAATTCCAAGATACGCAGTATTTT. Amino acids: CASSLAAAAQFQDTQYF.